One sample yielded the 27 T cell receptor beta chains listed below, sequenced in a study of control samples from healthy donors and cancer patients. The table came from immunoSEQ multiplex PCR; TCRdb's copy has only in-frame clones and leaves some out. The sample has about 170,000 clones; approximately 86% are singletons. Sequenced input: blood. The receptors stem from a woman aged 25 to 39 in good health.

This rearrangement joins TRBV15 to TRBJ2-1; 11 bases fit TRBD2. With 5 bases clipped from V and 1 base from J, the junction kept 13 bases outside the gene matches. Germline loops: CDR1 LNHNV, CDR2 YYDKDF (reference sequence). The CDR3 is made up of 19 amino acids. CDR3 in DNA: TGTGCCACCAGCGACATCTTTAGCGGGAGGGCCGGTTCCTACAATGAGCAGTTCTTC. This translates into CATSDIFSGRAGSYNEQFF.

The chain carries TRBV5-1 and TRBJ1-1, with 8 bases fitting TRBD1. The CDR3 length is 13 residues. The germline gives CDR1 SGHRS, CDR2 YFSETQ. V lost 4 bases and J lost 4; bases outside the gene matches: 3. The CDR3 sequence is CASSVTGGTEAFF. CDR3 coding DNA: TGCGCCAGCAGCGTTACAGGGGGCACTGAAGCTTTCTTT.

The V gene is TRBV19, the J gene TRBJ2-1, with 7 bases aligning to TRBD2. The CDR3 has 17 amino acids. CDR1 LNHDA and CDR2 SQIVND come from the germline V gene (reference sequence). The J segment lost 0 bases and the V segment lost 5 bases, leaving 10 bases of the junction unmatched. The CDR3 coding sequence is TGTGCCAGTAGTGGGTCAACTAGCGATAACTCCTACAATGAGCAGTTCTTC. This codes for CASSGSTSDNSYNEQFF.

This rearrangement joins TRBV12-3 or TRBV12-4 to TRBJ1-3; D unresolved. The V and J ends lost 6 bases and 8 bases respectively, with 14 bases between them. The CDR3 covers 13 residues. The CDR3 protein is CASSTGGLDTIYF. Written as DNA, the CDR3 is TGTGCCAGCAGCACGGGCGGGCTCGACACCATATATTTT.

This chain links TRBV2 with TRBJ2-2; D is perhaps TRBD2 (7 bases). CDR1 is SNHLY, CDR2 FYNNEI, per germline. The CDR3 is made up of 16 amino acids. Deletions cut 5 bases from V and 4 bases from J, with 17 bases between. In nucleotides, the CDR3 is TGTGCCAGCAGTACGGGGGGCGGGAGAGGCACCGGGGAGCTGTTTTTT. It translates to CASSTGGGRGTGELFF. Filled out from reference TRBV2 and TRBJ2-2, the complete variable domain reads EPEVTQTPSHQVTQMGQEVILRCVPISNHLYFYWYRQILGQKVEFLVSFYNNEISEKSEIFDDQFSVERPDGSNFTLKIRSTKLEDSAMYFCASSTGGGRGTGELFFGEGSRLTVL.

The rearrangement uses TRBV19 and TRBJ2-7; 7 positions match TRBD1. CDR1 and CDR2 (germline): LNHDA, SQIVND (reference sequence). The length of the CDR3 is 14 residues. J gave up 3 bases and V 1 base, and 3 bases lay outside the gene matches. The CDR3 loop is CASSIGTGYYEQYF. CDR3 sequence (DNA): TGTGCCAGTAGTATAGGGACAGGATACTACGAGCAGTACTTC.

The genes are TRBV5-6 and TRBJ2-7; 7 bases align to TRBD2. V shed 0 bases and J 6 bases; nucleotides not matched to a gene: 9. CDR1 is SGHDT, CDR2 YYEEEE, per germline. The CDR3 spans 15 residues. DNA for the CDR3: TGTGCCAGCAGCTTGGGCAGGACTAGAGTTAGCGAGCAGTACTTC. This sequence encodes CASSLGRTRVSEQYF.

This chain connects TRBV12-2 to TRBJ2-2. TRBV12-2 constitutes a pseudogene. This CDR3 has 13 residues. The CDR3 DNA reads as TGTGCAAGTCGCTTAGATAACACCGGGGAGCTGTTTTTT. Translating it yields CASRLDNTGELFF.

The V and J genes are TRBV5-4 and TRBJ1-2, with a weak D call TRBD1 (5 bases). With 6 bases removed from V and 2 bases from J, the gap between germline ends came to 8 bases. The germline V gene has CDR1 SGHNT and CDR2 YYREEE (reference sequence). The CDR3 is made up of 12 amino acids. CDR3 in DNA: TGTGCCAGCACCAGGGACAACTATGGCTACACCTTC. Amino acid sequence: CASTRDNYGYTF.

Only a few counts were recorded for this clone. This chain connects TRBV5-6 to TRBJ2-2, with D hard to call. The germline V gene has CDR1 SGHDT and CDR2 YYEEEE. The CDR3 covers 14 residues. Trimming stripped 0 bases from V and 8 bases from J, with 11 bases between. CDR3 DNA sequence: TGTGCCAGCAGCTTGGAACTGCAATTAGGGGAGCTGTTTTTT. Its translation: CASSLELQLGELFF.

This sequence joins TRBV19 and TRBJ1-1; TRBD1 might be the D (6 bases). Trimming removed 5 bases from V and 0 bases from J, with 22 bases in between. This CDR3 has 18 amino acids. The germline V gene encodes CDR1 LNHDA and CDR2 SQIVND (reference sequence). For the CDR3, the DNA is TGTGCCAGTAGTCCCAGAGGGGACACCTGGGAGGTGAACACTGAAGCTTTCTTT. This encodes CASSPRGDTWEVNTEAFF.

The genes are TRBV6-2 or TRBV6-3 and TRBJ2-7; a weak D match, TRBD2 (6 bases). Per germline, CDR1 MNHEY and CDR2 SVGEGT. The CDR3 spans 12 residues. Trimming took 2 bases from V and 6 from J, leaving 8 bases between them. CDR3 sequence: CASSYAGSEQYF. The CDR3 DNA is TGTGCCAGCAGTTACGCGGGATCCGAGCAGTACTTC.

The chain has TRBV7-2 and TRBJ2-1; D remains unclear. CDR1 and CDR2 from the germline V gene are SGHTA and FQGNSA. This CDR3 is built from 12 residues. V shed 0 bases and J shed 10 bases, with 7 bases lying between them. CDR3 bases: TGTGCCAGCAGCTTAGCGCATCGGGAGCAGTTCTTC. Its translation is CASSLAHREQFF.

In this sample, this clone turned up once. The J gene is TRBJ2-3, the V gene TRBV9, with TRBD2 matching 8 bases. CDR3 size: 15 residues. Germline-derived CDR1 and CDR2 are SGDLS and YYNGEE. Trimming cost V 0 bases and J 4 bases; bases outside gene matches: 4. The CDR3 DNA sequence: TGTGCCAGCAGCGTAGACGGGAGGGCCGCAGATACGCAGTATTTT. Translated, it gives CASSVDGRAADTQYF.

The V gene is TRBV4-1, the J gene TRBJ2-7, with unresolved D. Germline V gene sequence: CDR1 MGHRA, CDR2 YSYEKL. Between the trimmed V and J ends, which lost 0 bases and 2 bases, there was a span of 11 bases. The CDR3 consists of 15 residues. Here the CDR3 reads CASSQERTEPYEQYF. The CDR3 coding sequence is TGCGCCAGCAGCCAAGAGAGAACCGAGCCCTACGAGCAGTACTTC.

This clone appeared a few times. For the CDR3, the DNA is TGTGCCAGCAGCCGGGACCAGGGGACTGAAGCTTTCTTT. Encoded protein: CASSRDQGTEAFF. This chain links TRBV3-1 (or the pseudogene TRBV3-2) with TRBJ1-1; D perhaps matches TRBD1 (6 bases). V was cut by 4 bases and J by 5 bases, with 11 bases left in between. This CDR3 region has 13 residues. Germline V gene lookup returns CDR1 LGHDT and CDR2 YNNKEL (reference sequence).

The chain employs TRBV6-1 and TRBJ2-7; 11 bases are a match to TRBD1. The V segment lost 4 bases and the J segment 6 bases; nucleotides outside the gene matches: 11. This CDR3 has 16 residues. CDR1 MNHNS and CDR2 SASEGT come from the germline V gene. The CDR3 DNA is TGTGCCAGCAGTGTTTACCGGGACAGGGGGATCTCCGAGCAGTACTTC. Its translation is CASSVYRDRGISEQYF.

The CDR3 DNA reads TGTGCCAGCAGTTTAATCGTCGAGCAGTACTTC. Amino acids: CASSLIVEQYF. V and J are TRBV28 and TRBJ2-7, with D uncertain. Germline V lookup: CDR1 MDHEN, CDR2 SYDVKM. The germline V and J ends were trimmed by 2 bases and 6 bases, with 5 bases remaining between them. The CDR3 loop spans 11 amino acids.

The chain combines TRBV9 with TRBJ1-1, with unresolved D. Germline loops: CDR1 SGDLS, CDR2 YYNGEE. The CDR3 contains 15 residues. V lost 0 bases and J 0 bases, leaving 9 bases between the germline ends. CDR3 nucleotide sequence: TGTGCCAGCAGCGTAGATAAGGGAGTGAACACTGAAGCTTTCTTT. Translating it yields CASSVDKGVNTEAFF.

The chain joins TRBV4-2 to TRBJ2-1; 12 bases line up with TRBD2. The CDR3 is 15 amino acids. The V and J ends lost 0 bases and 7 bases, in that order; junction bases with no gene match: 1. Germline V gene sequence: CDR1 LGHNA, CDR2 YNFKEQ. The CDR3 DNA reads as TGTGCCAGCAGCCAAGAGACTAGCGGGAGAAATGAGCAGTTCTTC. It yields the protein CASSQETSGRNEQFF.

This chain joins TRBV7-9 and TRBJ2-3; 7 positions match TRBD2. This CDR3 has 15 amino acids. J gave up 1 base and V 5 bases, and 6 bases lay outside the gene matches. The V gene's germline CDR1 is SEHNR and CDR2 FQNEAQ (reference sequence). CDR3 DNA sequence: TGTGCCAGCAGCGGGAGGGTGGGGGGCACAGATACGCAGTATTTT. It is translated as CASSGRVGGTDTQYF.

The V gene is TRBV5-1, the J gene TRBJ2-3; possibly TRBD2 for D (6 bases). The germline V gene has CDR1 SGHRS and CDR2 YFSETQ. V shed 0 bases and J shed 4 bases, with 12 bases lying between them. The CDR3 has 15 residues. The CDR3 DNA sequence: TGCGCCAGCAGCTTGGGGCGGCCGGGGGCAGATACGCAGTATTTT. Translating it yields CASSLGRPGADTQYF.

The chain is built from TRBV5-6 and TRBJ1-1; no clear D. The germline CDR1 and CDR2 sequences are SGHDT and YYEEEE. V was shortened by 2 bases and J by 3 bases, with 5 bases between the two germline ends. This CDR3 spans 12 amino acids. The CDR3 reads CASSFADTEAFF. CDR3 in DNA: TGTGCCAGCAGCTTTGCGGACACTGAAGCTTTCTTT.

The chain recombines TRBV7-9 with TRBJ1-4; D gene unclear. Germline assignment: CDR1 SEHNR and CDR2 FQNEAQ (reference sequence). The CDR3 extends over 15 amino acids. Trimming took 8 bases from V and 5 from J, leaving 18 bases between them. This CDR3 is CASYRFGSENEKLFF. CDR3 DNA: TGTGCCAGCTATAGATTCGGCAGCGAGAATGAAAAACTGTTTTTT.

The chain has TRBV5-4 and TRBJ2-5; TRBD2 agrees at 8 bases. The germline CDR1 and CDR2 sequences are SGHNT and YYREEE (reference sequence). V gave up 5 bases and J gave up 2 bases; unmatched junction bases: 5. This CDR3 has 14 residues. The CDR3 DNA is TGTGCCAGCAGTCGGGCTAGCGGGCAAGAGACCCAGTACTTC. Its protein product is CASSRASGQETQYF.

The chain carries TRBV27 and TRBJ1-6; the D is unclear. Trimming took 8 bases from V and 0 from J, leaving 14 bases between them. The CDR3 spans 16 residues. Germline CDR1 MNHEY, CDR2 SMNVEV (reference sequence). The CDR3 DNA reads as TGTGCCAGCCGGTCCACAGAGAGCTCCTATAATTCACCCCTCCACTTT. Translation: CASRSTESSYNSPLHF.

As to this clone: This same CDR3 is encoded by further DNA sequences in the sample. This chain joins TRBV24-1 and TRBJ1-1, with a possible D match to TRBD1 (5 bases). CDR3 length: 13 amino acids. The germline V gene has CDR1 KGHDR and CDR2 SFDVKD. Trimming cost V 1 base and J 7 bases, with 9 bases left between them. This CDR3 is CATSDLRRGEAFF. The DNA of the CDR3 is TGTGCCACCAGTGATTTAAGGAGGGGTGAAGCTTTCTTT.